This T cell receptor (beta chain) appears in the sequencing data of a study of shared clonotypes between healthy human individuals. Per the original methods: Because ImmunoSEQ provided only junction sequences with no quality scores, the filtering differed. Sequencing was performed with immunoSEQ multiplex PCR; in TCRdb, only in-frame clones are kept and a portion is missing. The DNA gave D and trimming, while V, J and clone size come from that table. The sample holds 800,000 to 1,200,000 clones; about 84% are singletons and the top ten take about 0.52%. This CDR3 is built from 14 residues. The trim removed 7 bases at V and 5 bases at J, leaving 6 bases unmatched. Germline V gene data show CDR1 as SEHNR and CDR2 as FQNEAQ (reference sequence).

This rearrangement joins TRBV7-9 to TRBJ2-3, with 10 bases aligning to TRBD1. The sequence came from a man aged 18-30 years in good health. Some clones in this sample may be carry-over from other donors' samples. Sequenced: memory CD4+ T cells from PBMCs. This sample's subset: CD45RA-negative fraction. DNA of the CDR3: TGTGCCAGCACTCCGACAGGGGGCCGAGATACGCAGTATTTT. Its translation: CASTPTGGRDTQYF. Looking up the rest from reference TRBV7-9 and TRBJ2-3 gives the full variable domain: DTGVSQNPRHKITKRGQNVTFRCDPISEHNRLYWYRQTLGQGPEFLTYFQNEAQLEKSRLLSDRFSAERPKGSFSTLEIQRTEQGDSAMYLCASTPTGGRDTQYFGPGTRLTVL.